The 19 T cell receptor beta chains reported below all come from one sample, sequenced in a study of PD-L1 blockade in urothelial cancer. Libraries were prepared by immunoSEQ multiplex PCR; TCRdb keeps only in-frame clonotypes and omits some of them. The table records 30,000 to 40,000 clones, roughly 36% of them present only once. Sequenced here: tumor tissue, sampled before atezolizumab (anti-PD-L1) treatment. These receptor sequences come from a man in his sixties with urothelial cancer.

This clone was observed at least ten times. The chain has TRBV6-8 and TRBJ2-6, with D unclear. Deletions cut 0 bases from V and 3 bases from J, with 0 bases between. In germline, CDR1 is MNHGY, CDR2 SAAAGT. The CDR3 has 13 residues. The CDR3 spells CASSYSGANVLTF. The DNA of the CDR3 is TGTGCCAGCAGTTACTCTGGGGCCAACGTCCTGACTTTC.

This clone has more than one count but fewer than ten. The V gene is TRBV5-1, the J gene TRBJ1-1; weak D call: TRBD1 (5 bases). The CDR3 runs to 15 residues. Germline values: CDR1 SGHRS, CDR2 YFSETQ. V lost 2 bases, J lost 4 bases, and 15 bases lay in between. Written as DNA, the CDR3 is TGCGCCAGCAGCTTTGGCGGGGCGGTTGTCACTGAAGCTTTCTTT. Its translation is CASSFGGAVVTEAFF. Variable domain in full (rest from reference TRBV5-1 and TRBJ1-1): KAGVTQTPRYLIKTRGQQVTLSCSPISGHRSVSWYQQTPGQGLQFLFEYFSETQRNKGNFPGRFSGRQFSNSRSEMNVSTLELGDSALYLCASSFGGAVVTEAFFGQGTRLTVV.

The chain is built from TRBV2 and TRBJ2-1; TRBD2 matches 9 bases. The V segment lost 6 bases and the J segment 8 bases; nucleotides outside the gene matches: 20. Germline CDR1 and CDR2: SNHLY and FYNNEI. This CDR3 contains 18 residues. CDR3 loop: CASRRSRGRALQLDEQFF. In DNA form, the CDR3 reads TGTGCCAGCAGACGGAGTCGCGGGAGGGCCTTACAATTAGATGAGCAGTTCTTC.

The chain employs TRBV30 and TRBJ1-2; D ambiguous. The V and J ends lost 0 bases and 4 bases respectively, with 18 bases between them. CDR3 length: 16 amino acids. The germline gives CDR1 GTSNPN, CDR2 SVGIG (reference sequence). CDR3: CAWSVLPTTAGYGYTF. The CDR3 coding sequence is TGTGCCTGGAGTGTACTACCCACTACTGCGGGCTATGGCTACACCTTC.

The genes are TRBV10-2 and TRBJ1-2, with D possibly matching TRBD1 (5 bases). The CDR3 has 14 residues. The germline CDR1 and CDR2 sequences are WSHSY and SAAADI. Trimming removed 3 bases from V and 4 bases from J, with 12 bases in between. CDR3 loop: CASSDGGRGYGYTF. The CDR3 DNA sequence: TGCGCCAGCAGTGATGGGGGTCGAGGCTATGGCTACACCTTC.

Note on this clone: A junction end diverges from the germline sequence, so it may reflect a read error. CDR3 bases: TGTGCCACCAGCGGAGACAGGGGGTTTTCCTATGGCTACACCTTC. It codes for CATSGDRGFSYGYTF. V gene TRBV15 combines with J gene TRBJ1-2; TRBD1 matches 9 bases. The CDR3 is 15 amino acids. Germline CDR1 LNHNV, CDR2 YYDKDF (reference sequence).

The V call is TRBV6-8, the J call TRBJ2-7; 11 bases agree with TRBD1. The CDR3 runs 14 residues. Per the germline V gene, CDR1 is MNHGY and CDR2 is SAAAGT. V trimming: 5 bases; J trimming: 6 bases; junction bases outside the gene matches: 6. The CDR3 region is CASSDRTGGPEQYF. The CDR3 nucleotides read TGTGCCAGCAGTGACCGGACAGGGGGCCCCGAGCAGTACTTC.

Only a few counts were recorded for this clone. The chain joins TRBV9 to TRBJ2-2; 8 positions match TRBD1. Per the germline V gene, CDR1 is SGDLS and CDR2 is YYNGEE. Losses at the gene ends were 0 bases for V and 4 bases for J; bases not matched to a gene: 11. The CDR3 is 18 amino acids. This CDR3 is CASSVGLLTGVTTGELFF. The CDR3 nucleotides read TGTGCCAGCAGCGTAGGATTGTTGACAGGGGTAACCACCGGGGAGCTGTTTTTT. Complete variable domain (other parts from reference TRBV9 and TRBJ2-2): DSGVTQTPKHLITATGQRVTLRCSPRSGDLSVYWYQQSLDQGLQFLIQYYNGEERAKGNILERFSAQQFPDLHSELNLSSLELGDSALYFCASSVGLLTGVTTGELFFGEGSRLTVL.

This clone was picked up a small number of times. This chain connects TRBV19 to TRBJ1-5; no clear D. Germline V gives CDR1 LNHDA, CDR2 SQIVND (reference sequence). The length of the CDR3 is 13 residues. The V gene lost 3 bases and the J gene lost 4 bases, with 7 bases spanning the gap. This chain's CDR3 is CASSIRENQPQHF. The DNA for the CDR3 is TGTGCCAGTAGTATCAGAGAAAATCAGCCCCAGCATTTT.

This rearrangement joins TRBV6-8 to TRBJ1-4; 7 nucleotides match TRBD1. CDR3 length: 17 residues. The junction had 13 bases not matched to a gene; V was cut back by 3 bases and J by 6 bases. Germline V lookup: CDR1 MNHGY, CDR2 SAAAGT. The CDR3 region has the DNA TGTGCCAGCAGTTATAACATATTAGGCAGGGGGGATGAAAAACTGTTTTTT. It codes for CASSYNILGRGDEKLFF.

The rearrangement joins TRBV1 to TRBJ1-3. TRBV1 is assigned pseudogene status. The CDR3 is 15 amino acids. This CDR3 reads CASSQVQRTGNTIYF. CDR3 sequence (DNA): TGCGCCAGCAGCCAAGTTCAACGGACTGGAAACACCATATATTTT.

This clone was detected only a few times. V usage is TRBV6-4 and J usage is TRBJ2-5, with 7 bases lining up with TRBD2. CDR1 is MRHNA, CDR2 SNTAGT, per germline. V was clipped by 5 bases and J by 4 bases; unmatched bases: 4. The CDR3 spans 13 residues. The CDR3: CASSISSGETQYF. For the CDR3, the DNA is TGTGCCAGCAGTATCTCTAGCGGAGAGACCCAGTACTTC.

The rearrangement joins TRBV28 to TRBJ1-2; the D gene is possibly TRBD1 (5 bases). The CDR3 loop spans 12 amino acids. Deletions cut 8 bases from V and 1 base from J, with 8 bases between. Per germline, CDR1 MDHEN and CDR2 SYDVKM. The CDR3 protein is CASSGFNYGYTF. In nucleotides, the CDR3 is TGTGCCAGCTCAGGGTTTAACTATGGCTACACCTTC.

In this sample, this clone turned up a few times. J is TRBJ2-7 and V is TRBV6-4; 9 nucleotides agree with TRBD1. The CDR3 extends over 17 amino acids. Looked up from germline, CDR1 is MRHNA and CDR2 is SNTAGT. Unmatched junction bases numbered 15, after V lost 7 bases and J lost 2 bases. The CDR3 DNA reads as TGTGCCAGCAATAGAAATTCACAGGGGGCCGTCACCTACGAGCAGTACTTC. Translating gives CASNRNSQGAVTYEQYF.

This clone has just a few counts. The V and J genes are TRBV29-1 and TRBJ2-1; TRBD1 is a possible D gene (5 bases). The CDR3 sequence is 18 residues long. CDR1 and CDR2 from the germline V gene are SQVTM and ANQGSEA. Trimming took 5 bases from V and 2 from J, leaving 25 bases between them. The CDR3 sequence: CSVRDRTFSGAPYNEQFF. DNA for the CDR3: TGCAGCGTTAGAGACCGAACGTTCAGTGGGGCCCCCTACAATGAGCAGTTCTTC.

This clone was observed a handful of times. J is TRBJ2-3 and V is TRBV27, with a weak D call TRBD2 (6 bases). V lost 0 bases to trimming and J lost 7 bases, with 17 bases between them. Per the germline V gene, CDR1 is MNHEY and CDR2 is SMNVEV (reference sequence). This CDR3 has 16 amino acids. The CDR3 region has the DNA TGTGCCAGCAGTTTATCGTCCGGCGGGGAGGTTCATACGCAGTATTTT. Amino acids: CASSLSSGGEVHTQYF.

The V gene is TRBV18, the J gene TRBJ2-1; no reliable D call. V gave up 3 bases and J gave up 5 bases, with 17 bases separating them. Germline CDR1 KGHSH, CDR2 LQKENI. The CDR3 loop spans 16 amino acids. Here the CDR3 DNA reads TGTGCCAGCTCACCGGTCCCTTTAAGTGGGAACAATGAGCAGTTCTTC. Translating gives CASSPVPLSGNNEQFF.

The CDR3: CAGTSYNSPLHF. For the CDR3, the DNA is TGTGCCGGTACCTCCTATAATTCACCCCTCCACTTT. V usage is TRBV30 and J usage is TRBJ1-6; no firm D call. The length of the CDR3 is 12 residues. The V end lost 8 bases, the J end lost 0 bases, and 5 bases lay between the germline ends. Germline-derived CDR1 and CDR2 are GTSNPN and SVGIG (reference sequence).

The chain combines TRBV30 with TRBJ1-2, with 9 nucleotides matching TRBD1. V was clipped by 0 bases and J by 4 bases; unmatched bases: 6. Germline V gene lookup returns CDR1 GTSNPN and CDR2 SVGIG (reference sequence). The CDR3 is 15 residues long. The CDR3 DNA follows: TGTGCCTGGAGTGTCGGACAGGGGTTAATCTATGGCTACACCTTC. Its translation is CAWSVGQGLIYGYTF.